This TCR beta chain was documented in a study of cytotoxic CD8 clonotypes in ibrutinib-treated CLL. General study results and limits: The study found public clonotypes uncommon, contracting or stable on treatment.

To note about this clone: The target antigen is unknown.

The method was immunoSEQ multiplex PCR; TCRdb's version includes in-frame clones alone and lacks a portion of them. The repertoire holds 200,000 to 250,000 clones, with around 75% as singletons. The ends were cut back, 0 bases at V and 0 bases at J, with 6 bases in the middle. Germline-derived CDR1 and CDR2 are LNHDA and SQIVND (reference sequence). The CDR3 length is 15 residues. The chain carries TRBV19 and TRBJ1-3; D not certain. The sequences come from PBMCs, collected after 12 months of ibrutinib treatment. The receptor's source is a human donor with chronic lymphocytic leukemia. In DNA, the CDR3 is TGTGCCAGTAGTATAGACAGCAGCTCTGGAAACACCATATATTTT. This gives the protein CASSIDSSSGNTIYF. Full variable domain (outside the CDR3, taken from reference TRBV19 and TRBJ1-3): DGGITQSPKYLFRKEGQNVTLSCEQNLNHDAMYWYRQDPGQGLRLIYYSQIVNDFQKGDIAEGYSVSREKKESFPLTVTSAQKNPTAFYLCASSIDSSSGNTIYFGEGSWLTVV.